This is a list of T cell receptor beta chains from one sample in a study of T cells in Graves' hyperthyroidism and ophthalmopathy. TCRdb independently ran MiXCR on the multiplex PCR reads; one entry per CDR3 protein. The sample has some 460,000 distinct CDR3 sequences, roughly 14% seen once. The specimen was blood. The source of these receptors is a young woman with Graves' hyperthyroidism. CDR3s include the opening cysteine and the closing phenylalanine or tryptophan.

TRBV5-1	TRBJ2-3	CASSAQGADTQYF
TRBV20-1	TRBJ2-5	CSARELPAETQYF
TRBV11-2	TRBJ2-5	CASSPQGRGQGQETQYF
TRBV5-1	TRBJ1-1	CASSLGEGTEAFF
TRBV2	TRBJ2-7	CASRRTVEQYF
TRBV28	TRBJ1-5	CASSQTGGLGSNQPQHF
TRBV7-3	TRBJ2-1	CASSLNSASLWNEQFF
TRBV20-1	TRBJ2-7	CSLTGANEQYF
TRBV11-1	TRBJ2-1	CASSVTGTKSYNEQFF
TRBV4-3	TRBJ2-3	CASSQHKKDTQYF
TRBV28	TRBJ1-5	CASSSPGQVNQPQHF
TRBV10-2	TRBJ2-2	CASSSGGAPGLALFEGELFF
TRBV4-1	TRBJ1-2	CASSQRTGYGYTF
TRBV20-1	TRBJ2-1	CSAPTRGSSYNEQFF
TRBV6-1	TRBJ2-2	CASSNRVRELFF
TRBV7-8	TRBJ1-6	CASSSRRTGSLSYNSPLHF
TRBV11-3	TRBJ1-1	CASSPQTETGEAFF
TRBV28	TRBJ2-7	CASSPMTGFEQYF
TRBV10-3	TRBJ2-7	CAISPSRGHDEQYF
TRBV6-1	TRBJ1-5	CASVDIRSQPQHF
TRBV5-5	TRBJ2-7	CASSPQSSGGIYEQYF
TRBV25-1	TRBJ2-1	CASSDSEQGKTEQFF
TRBV7-3	TRBJ2-6	CASSRSGQGDSSGANVLTF
TRBV12-3/TRBV12-4	TRBJ2-7	CASSQAKEQYF
TRBV14	TRBJ2-6	CASSQVSRRGLQFGANVLTF
TRBV7-6	TRBJ1-1	CASRTGTEAFF
TRBV7-9	TRBJ2-3	CASSLVLGLAGLRPTDTQYF
TRBV20-1	TRBJ2-5	CSARESWGGETQYF
TRBV11-2	TRBJ2-1	CASSQGPLAEPNEQFF
TRBV7-3	TRBJ1-2	CASSRGQGFGYTF
TRBV6-5	TRBJ2-7	CASSYYRASDEQYF
TRBV11-3	TRBJ2-2	CASPKREGNGELFF
TRBV5-1	TRBJ2-7	CASSSDSLGGYEQYF
TRBV6-1	TRBJ1-1	CASRHLEAFF
TRBV5-8	TRBJ1-1	CASSLMGINTEAFF
TRBV6-1	TRBJ2-1	CASSRPTFRTGRLGEWEQFF
TRBV7-3	TRBJ2-2	CASSGGVANTGELFF
TRBV7-3	TRBJ2-1	CASSRTSGPYNEQFF
TRBV7-2	TRBJ2-1	CASSSGGASSYNEQFF
TRBV11-2	TRBJ1-2	CASSSGQPADYTF
TRBV7-3	TRBJ2-2	CASSLTATSGELFF
TRBV28	TRBJ2-4	CASSSLIIAKNIQYF
TRBV4-3	TRBJ1-2	CASSQDTGVDYGYTF
TRBV28	TRBJ2-1	CASSSKVSSYNEQFF
TRBV12-3/TRBV12-4	TRBJ1-3	CASGPEGVISGNTIYF
TRBV2	TRBJ1-2	CASRAGSNYGYTF